The 12 T cell receptor beta chains below come from one sample, sequenced in a study of identical twins. From the 5' RACE reads, TCRdb called clonotypes with MiXCR, one entry per CDR3 protein. The sample lists 200,000 to 300,000 distinct CDR3 sequences, roughly an eighth occurring once. This same sample was also taken into another study, of yellow fever vaccine responses in identical twins.

Sequences were obtained from memory (CD45RO+) T cells sorted from blood. The origin of the receptors is a woman between 18 and 29 years old in good health.

This clonotype was observed a handful of times. The chain is built from TRBV9 and TRBJ2-5, with D perhaps TRBD2 (6 bases). Germline-derived CDR1 and CDR2 are SGDLS and YYNGEE. CDR3 length equals 15 residues. Deletions cut 0 bases from V and 2 bases from J, with 11 bases between. The DNA of the CDR3 is TGTGCCAGCAGCGTAGATATGGGGAGGCAAGAGACCCAGTACTTC. It is translated as CASSVDMGRQETQYF.

Remarks on this clonotype: Germline and junction disagree at one end, which may indicate a read error. This chain joins TRBV7-9 and TRBJ2-7; TRBD2 agrees at 14 bases. Germline values: CDR1 SEHNR, CDR2 FQNEAQ (reference sequence). This CDR3 has 12 amino acids. CDR3 in DNA: TGTGCCAGCAGCTCCGGGACTAGCGGGAGAGTCTTC. Encoded protein: CASSSGTSGRVF.

There are a few counts of this clonotype. The rearrangement joins TRBV7-9 to TRBJ1-4; 9 bases agree with TRBD1. CDR3 length equals 15 residues. J was trimmed by 8 bases and V by 5 bases; bases with no gene match: 9. CDR1 and CDR2 (germline): SEHNR, FQNEAQ (reference sequence). The CDR3 nucleotides read TGTGCCAGCAGCATCGGGGACAGGGAGTGGGAAAAACTGTTTTTT. Translation: CASSIGDREWEKLFF.

The chain recombines TRBV15 with TRBJ2-3; 13 bases match TRBD2. Trimming removed 0 bases from V and 1 base from J; junction bases left unmatched: 7. The CDR3 contains 19 residues. The germline CDR1 and CDR2 sequences are LNHNV and YYDKDF (reference sequence). The CDR3 DNA is TGTGCCACCAGCAGAGATGGAGGGACTAGCGGGAAACGCACAGATACGCAGTATTTT. Encoded protein: CATSRDGGTSGKRTDTQYF.

This clonotype has at least ten counts. The chain is built from TRBV5-1 and TRBJ1-5; perhaps TRBD1 as D (6 bases). Germline V CDR1 and CDR2: SGHRS, YFSETQ. The CDR3 length is 14 residues. V was pared by 4 bases and J by 4 bases, with 12 bases between. CDR3 sequence reads: CASSIGTLNQPQHF. CDR3 bases: TGCGCCAGCAGCATTGGGACACTTAATCAGCCCCAGCATTTT. Full variable domain (outside the CDR3, taken from reference TRBV5-1 and TRBJ1-5): KAGVTQTPRYLIKTRGQQVTLSCSPISGHRSVSWYQQTPGQGLQFLFEYFSETQRNKGNFPGRFSGRQFSNSRSEMNVSTLELGDSALYLCASSIGTLNQPQHFGDGTRLSIL.

The chain links TRBV15 to TRBJ2-5, with TRBD1 matching over 7 bases. Germline V gene lookup returns CDR1 LNHNV and CDR2 YYDKDF (reference sequence). The trim removed 5 bases at V and 5 bases at J, leaving 14 bases unmatched. The CDR3 is made up of 16 amino acids. The CDR3 DNA sequence: TGTGCCACCAGCCCTGGACAGGCCCCATCCGGGGAGACCCAGTACTTC. Encoded protein: CATSPGQAPSGETQYF.

In its sample, this clonotype was seen a few times. This rearrangement joins TRBV7-9 to TRBJ2-1; 7 nucleotides agree with TRBD1. V was pared by 5 bases and J by 1 base, with 11 bases of the junction left unmatched. The CDR3 totals 17 residues. The germline gives CDR1 SEHNR, CDR2 FQNEAQ (reference sequence). The CDR3 region is CASSHPRGGSSYNEQFF. The CDR3 bases are TGTGCCAGCAGCCATCCCCGAGGGGGCAGTTCCTACAATGAGCAGTTCTTC.

This clonotype was observed a handful of times. V is TRBV20-1 and J is TRBJ2-1, with TRBD1 matching over 10 bases. Germline trimming cut 0 bases from V and 3 bases from J; bases unmatched to any gene: 8. The V gene's germline CDR1 is DFQATT and CDR2 SNEGSKA (reference sequence). The CDR3 has 17 residues. The CDR3 sequence: CSAREGQGSPRYNEQFF. In nucleotides, the CDR3 is TGCAGTGCTAGAGAGGGACAGGGGAGTCCCCGCTACAATGAGCAGTTCTTC.

This clonotype was detected only a few times. The gene calls are TRBV7-2 and TRBJ2-7, with D possibly matching TRBD2 (5 bases). The length of the CDR3 is 15 residues. CDR1 SGHTA and CDR2 FQGNSA come from the germline V gene. V gave up 8 bases and J gave up 1 base, with 18 bases separating them. The CDR3 bases are TGTGCCAGCTGTTACCTAGTCGGGGAATCCTACGAGCAGTACTTC. This translates into CASCYLVGESYEQYF. Full variable domain (remainder filled in from reference TRBV7-2 and TRBJ2-7): GAGVSQSPSNKVTEKGKDVELRCDPISGHTALYWYRQSLGQGLEFLIYFQGNSAPDKSGLPSDRFSAERTGGSVSTLTIQRTQQEDSAVYLCASCYLVGESYEQYFGPGTRLTVT.

This clonotype was recorded at least ten times. This chain links TRBV5-1 with TRBJ2-2, with D tentatively TRBD1 (5 bases). Germline CDR1 and CDR2: SGHRS and YFSETQ. The CDR3 has 14 amino acids. The germline V and J ends were trimmed by 4 bases and 7 bases, with 14 bases remaining between them. The CDR3 is CASSPDSINGELFF. CDR3 DNA: TGCGCCAGCAGCCCCGACAGCATCAACGGGGAGCTGTTTTTT.

This clonotype was seen only a few times. This chain connects TRBV20-1 to TRBJ1-5, with D unclear. Between the trimmed V and J ends, which lost 6 bases and 0 bases, there was a span of 9 bases. This CDR3 is built from 13 residues. CDR1 is DFQATT, CDR2 SNEGSKA, per germline (reference sequence). DNA of the CDR3: TGCAGTGCCAGCGGCCGTAGCAATCAGCCCCAGCATTTT. Encoded protein: CSASGRSNQPQHF.

This rearrangement joins TRBV7-8 to TRBJ1-2; 7 nucleotides align to TRBD1. The length of the CDR3 is 15 residues. The V gene's germline CDR1 is SGHVS and CDR2 FQNEAQ. J lost 7 bases, V lost 2 bases, and 10 bases had no gene match. In DNA, the CDR3 is TGTGCCAGCAGCTTAACGACAAACAGGGGATTTGGCTACACCTTC. Translation: CASSLTTNRGFGYTF.